A selection of T cell receptor beta chains follows, all from one sample in a study of T cell changes during pregnancy in multiple sclerosis. Data came from immunoSEQ multiplex PCR; TCRdb stores just in-frame clones and leaves some out. Of about 76,000 clones listed, roughly 93% are singletons. Sequencing was performed on peripheral blood, taken in the second trimester of pregnancy. These receptors all come from a female donor with multiple sclerosis, enrolled in a pregnancy study. Each CDR3 is given with its conserved first and last residue.

j_call v_call cdr3_aa
TRBJ1-4 TRBV5-4 CASSPEGQGKEKLFF
TRBJ1-2 TRBV6-5 CASSYIAGGYGYTF
TRBJ2-7 TRBV4-1 CASSQAELVYEQYF
TRBJ1-1 TRBV18 CASSSDLTALTEAFF
TRBJ1-2 TRBV4-2 CASSPLEGNYGYTF
TRBJ2-1 TRBV4-2 CASSPRLAAGQFF
TRBJ1-5 TRBV10-3 CATRDRENANQPQHF
TRBJ1-2 TRBV30 CAWILIQGYYTF
TRBJ2-1 TRBV5-6 CASSLQRTSGRGGNEQFF
TRBJ1-1 TRBV19 CASSIGQGLGTEAFF
TRBJ2-2 TRBV9 CASSAGQGWSTGELFF
TRBJ2-7 TRBV5-1 CASSLSQGDRYEQYF
TRBJ1-2 TRBV10-3 CAISVLHYGYTF
TRBJ1-2 TRBV11-2 CASSLEATANYGYTF
TRBJ1-2 TRBV30 CAWSVLYGYTF
TRBJ2-7 TRBV18 CASSPGQGGIYEQYF
TRBJ2-3 TRBV30 CAWSVQSGTDTQYF
TRBJ1-6 TRBV14 CASSLGGGGGSPLHF
TRBJ1-5 TRBV19 CASSVTGFSNQPQHF
TRBJ2-1 TRBV7-6 CASSLGANNEQFF
TRBJ1-2 TRBV11-2 CASSLEQGATGGYTF
TRBJ2-3 TRBV7-6 CASSLARGVADTQYF
TRBJ2-1 TRBV19 CASSGGLADIALEQFF
TRBJ2-7 TRBV14 CASSQVGDRGNYEQYF
TRBJ1-3 TRBV4-1 CASSQRTGNSGNTIYF
TRBJ1-2 TRBV6-1 CAGAGGNYGYTF
TRBJ2-5 TRBV5-6 CASSFGAGTQYF
TRBJ2-3 TRBV9 CASSVPDSTDTQYF
TRBJ1-5 TRBV7-2 CASSLAGLRHQPQHF
TRBJ1-3 TRBV11-2 CASTFSGGGTTIYF
TRBJ2-3 TRBV2 CASSTSGGADTQYF
TRBJ2-7 TRBV6-5 CASSYSTPGQGNEQYF
TRBJ1-6 TRBV19 CASSSQASPLHF
TRBJ1-6 TRBV7-8 CASSLRTGNSPLHF
TRBJ2-1 TRBV18 CASSSGGLEQFF
TRBJ2-7 TRBV14 CASSRGTPATYEQYF
TRBJ2-7 TRBV7-3 CASSSPPGEQYF
TRBJ2-1 TRBV2 CASSLRTSGGPNEQFF
TRBJ2-3 TRBV5-1 CASSLRQSTDTQYF
TRBJ1-2 TRBV6-1 CASSRLQGNYGYTF
TRBJ1-2 TRBV6-5 CASSRTGMVYGYTF
TRBJ1-2 TRBV6-1 CASNEGGYGYTF
TRBJ2-3 TRBV19 CASSMGGVEGDTQYF
TRBJ2-7 TRBV9 CASSVGQVPYEQYF
TRBJ1-3 TRBV6-5 CASSRDRNSGNTIYF
TRBJ2-3 TRBV4-1 CASSQGVVRGTDTQYF
TRBJ2-2 TRBV5-1 CASSQPGLAVGELFF
TRBJ1-4 TRBV10-3 CAIGGTPREKLFF
TRBJ1-4 TRBV11-1 CASSSDREGEKLFF
TRBJ2-7 TRBV7-3 CASSRLVMSEQYF
TRBJ2-7 TRBV11-3 CASSPRGGAYEQYF